This passage covers 26 T cell receptor beta chains from one sample sequenced in a study of T-cell reconstitution after alpha-beta-depleted transplantation in children. A library of TCRbeta sequences, prepared with unique molecular identifiers, was generated. TCRdb fed the PCR reads into MiXCR, producing one record per CDR3 protein. The profile covers fewer than 250,000 distinct CDR3 sequences, with approximately 17% appearing a single time and around 44% taken by the ten largest. The sequencing used PBMCs, mostly from graft donor cells, collected 360 days after TCRalphabeta/CD19-depleted stem cell transplant. The receptors originated from a male patient aged 2 to 10 who had a stem cell transplant for acute lymphoblastic leukemia, so the T cells may come from the graft donor.

This chain joins TRBV10-1 and TRBJ2-7; 10 bases are shared with TRBD1. V gave up 0 bases and J gave up 4 bases; unmatched junction bases: 3. CDR3 length: 15 amino acids. The germline V gene encodes CDR1 WNHNN and CDR2 SYGVQD (reference sequence). Here the CDR3 reads CASSESGQGLYEQYF. For the CDR3, the DNA is TGCGCCAGCAGTGAGTCGGGACAGGGGCTATACGAGCAGTACTTC.

This chain joins TRBV11-2 and TRBJ1-3; D might be TRBD1 (5 bases). Trimming left V 4 bases short and J 2 bases short, with 9 bases between. This CDR3 contains 14 residues. Germline CDR1 SGHAT, CDR2 FQNNGV. The CDR3 spells CASSSRVAGNTIYF. The CDR3 DNA reads TGTGCCAGCAGCTCCAGGGTAGCTGGAAACACCATATATTTT.

The J gene is TRBJ1-3, the V gene TRBV9; D not certain. CDR1 and CDR2 from the germline V gene are SGDLS and YYNGEE. Trimming removed 4 bases from V and 0 bases from J, with 11 bases in between. The CDR3 runs to 15 residues. CDR3: CASSSEVTSGNTIYF. Here the CDR3 DNA reads TGTGCCAGCAGCTCCGAAGTGACCTCTGGAAACACCATATATTTT.

This clonotype was seen only a few times. The rearrangement joins TRBV5-1 to TRBJ1-2, with a weak D call TRBD1 (6 bases). CDR3 size: 15 residues. Germline values: CDR1 SGHRS, CDR2 YFSETQ. Trimming took off 4 bases at V and 6 bases at J, with 19 bases between the two ends. This chain's CDR3 is CASSVLGHRANGYTF. CDR3 bases: TGCGCCAGCAGCGTTTTAGGGCACAGGGCTAATGGCTACACCTTC.

This chain connects TRBV2 to TRBJ1-4, with 9 positions matching TRBD1. CDR3 size: 13 residues. Germline V gives CDR1 SNHLY, CDR2 FYNNEI. The V and J ends lost 7 bases and 8 bases, in that order; junction bases with no gene match: 5. DNA of the CDR3: TGTGCCAGCATACAGGGGGCCTCAGAAAAACTGTTTTTT. This sequence encodes CASIQGASEKLFF. Drawing the rest from reference TRBV2 and TRBJ1-4, the complete variable domain is EPEVTQTPSHQVTQMGQEVILRCVPISNHLYFYWYRQILGQKVEFLVSFYNNEISEKSEIFDDQFSVERPDGSNFTLKIRSTKLEDSAMYFCASIQGASEKLFFGSGTQLSVL.

The CDR3 DNA reads as TGTGCCAGCAGCTTACGACAGGGAAGGGGTGAAAAACTGTTTTTT. This gives the protein CASSLRQGRGEKLFF. The chain recombines TRBV7-6 with TRBJ1-4, with 7 bases matching TRBD1. This CDR3 comprises 15 residues. From germline, CDR1 is SGHVS and CDR2 FNYEAQ. Trimming cost V 2 bases and J 7 bases; bases outside gene matches: 7.

The genes are TRBV4-2 and TRBJ2-2; TRBD2 agrees at 13 bases. CDR3 length equals 22 residues. The trim removed 3 bases at V and 4 bases at J, leaving 20 bases unmatched. Germline loops: CDR1 LGHNA, CDR2 YNFKEQ. CDR3 protein: CASSHPGPDTSGGGRTTGELFF. CDR3 nucleotides: TGTGCCAGCAGCCATCCCGGTCCGGATACTAGCGGGGGGGGACGTACCACCGGGGAGCTGTTTTTT.

In this sample, this clonotype turned up a few times. The gene calls are TRBV20-1 and TRBJ2-3; 10 positions match TRBD1. CDR3 length equals 16 residues. Germline values: CDR1 DFQATT, CDR2 SNEGSKA (reference sequence). The ends lost 1 base at V and 5 bases at J; junction bases unmatched: 9. CDR3 residues: CSARARQGAGGDTQYF. CDR3 coding DNA: TGCAGTGCTAGAGCACGACAGGGGGCGGGAGGAGATACGCAGTATTTT.

The sample holds a few counts of this clonotype. This chain connects TRBV11-3 to TRBJ2-2; D ambiguous. Germline loops: CDR1 SGHNT, CDR2 YENEEA. Trimming removed 4 bases at V and 5 bases at J, with 5 bases between. CDR3 length equals 12 residues. This chain's CDR3 is CASSSVTGELFF. The CDR3 region has the DNA TGTGCCAGCAGCTCCGTTACCGGGGAGCTGTTTTTT.

This clonotype was recorded a few times. This sequence joins TRBV12-3 or TRBV12-4 and TRBJ2-5; a possible D gene is TRBD2 (6 bases). This CDR3 region has 16 residues. Deletions cut 6 bases from V and 4 bases from J, with 21 bases between. As DNA, the CDR3 is TGTGCCAGCAGCCCCGACCTATCGGGGGAGGCAGAGACCCAGTACTTC. This codes for CASSPDLSGEAETQYF.

CDR3 protein: CASSWGNEQFF. The CDR3 bases are TGCGCCAGCAGCTGGGGGAATGAGCAGTTCTTC. The rearrangement joins TRBV5-1 to TRBJ2-1; D tentatively fits TRBD1 or TRBD2 (5 bases each). Trimming removed 3 bases from V and 7 bases from J, with 5 bases in between. Germline CDR1 SGHRS, CDR2 YFSETQ. The CDR3 consists of 11 residues.

This clonotype was counted ten times or more. This chain uses TRBV20-1 with TRBJ2-5; 8 bases align to TRBD2. V lost 0 bases and J lost 3; bases outside the gene matches: 9. The CDR3 is 16 residues long. The germline V gene encodes CDR1 DFQATT and CDR2 SNEGSKA (reference sequence). The CDR3: CSARDRIGGAEETQYF. The CDR3 DNA reads TGCAGTGCTAGAGATCGTATCGGGGGGGCCGAAGAGACCCAGTACTTC.

This clonotype has more than one count but fewer than ten. The chain employs TRBV2 and TRBJ2-5, with 12 nucleotides matching TRBD2. Germline V lookup: CDR1 SNHLY, CDR2 FYNNEI. The CDR3 has 19 residues. V was clipped by 3 bases and J by 1 base; unmatched bases: 12. This chain's CDR3 is CASSDSTPSGGGSQETQYF. The CDR3, as DNA: TGTGCCAGCAGTGATTCTACCCCTAGCGGGGGGGGGTCCCAAGAGACCCAGTACTTC.

Regarding this clonotype: A read error may account for a junction end that differs from germline. V and J are TRBV12-3 or TRBV12-4 and TRBJ2-1; weak D call: TRBD1 (6 bases). This CDR3 region has 13 residues. CDR3 in amino acids: CASSLPLQGVPIF. CDR3 in DNA: TGTGCCAGCAGTTTACCCTTACAGGGCGTTCCGATCTTC.

This clonotype was detected many times. The V call is TRBV5-6, the J call TRBJ2-1; 7 bases are a match to TRBD1. J lost 4 bases, V lost 1 base, and 17 bases had no gene match. Per germline, CDR1 SGHDT and CDR2 YYEEEE. The CDR3 runs to 19 residues. CDR3 residues: CASSLTRDRFWETYNEQFF. The CDR3 DNA sequence: TGTGCCAGCAGCTTGACCCGGGACAGATTTTGGGAAACTTACAATGAGCAGTTCTTC. The full variable domain, rest sourced from reference TRBV5-6 and TRBJ2-1, is DAGVTQSPTHLIKTRGQQVTLRCSPKSGHDTVSWYQQALGQGPQFIFQYYEEEERQRGNFPDRFSGHQFPNYSSELNVNALLLGDSALYLCASSLTRDRFWETYNEQFFGPGTRLTVL.

The DNA for the CDR3 is TGCGCCAGCAGCTGGACGGGGACTGATGGCTACACCTTC. Residues: CASSWTGTDGYTF. The chain employs TRBV5-1 and TRBJ1-2; possibly TRBD1 for D (5 bases). V was trimmed by 3 bases and J by 6 bases, leaving 12 bases between them. The CDR3 length is 13 residues. The germline gives CDR1 SGHRS, CDR2 YFSETQ.

This chain connects TRBV4-2 to TRBJ2-7, with D perhaps matching TRBD1 or TRBD2 (5 bases each). This CDR3 is built from 14 residues. The V end lost 1 base, the J end lost 4 bases, and 11 bases lay between the germline ends. Germline CDR1 is LGHNA and CDR2 is YNFKEQ. CDR3: CASSQGGVGYEQYF. The CDR3 DNA reads TGTGCCAGCAGCCAAGGAGGGGTCGGATACGAGCAGTACTTC.

This clonotype appeared many times. The chain carries TRBV7-2 and TRBJ2-7; 12 nucleotides align to TRBD2. CDR1 is SGHTA and CDR2 is FQGNSA in the germline V gene. V was clipped by 5 bases and J by 4 bases; unmatched bases: 3. The CDR3 sequence is 14 residues long. The CDR3 spells CASSRTSGEYEQYF. The CDR3 bases are TGTGCCAGCAGCCGGACTAGCGGGGAATACGAGCAGTACTTC.

V usage is TRBV6-2 or TRBV6-3 and J usage is TRBJ2-7, with unresolved D. Per the germline V gene, CDR1 is MNHEY and CDR2 is SVGEGT. This CDR3 has 12 amino acids. V was pared by 2 bases and J by 3 bases, with 5 bases between. The chain's CDR3 is CASSYVGYEQYF. The CDR3, as DNA: TGTGCCAGCAGTTACGTCGGCTACGAGCAGTACTTC.

This clonotype was picked up many times. This rearrangement joins TRBV28 to TRBJ2-7; 9 nucleotides agree with TRBD1. The CDR3 has 14 residues. V lost 7 bases to trimming and J lost 4 bases; unmatched junction nucleotides: 8. CDR1 and CDR2 from the germline V gene are MDHEN and SYDVKM. The CDR3 region has the DNA TGTGCCAGCACTCCGGGACAGGGAAAGTACGAGCAGTACTTC. This translates into CASTPGQGKYEQYF.

In this sample, this clonotype turned up a few times. The rearrangement uses TRBV28 and TRBJ2-7, with 7 bases identical to TRBD1. Germline CDR1 and CDR2: MDHEN and SYDVKM. Trimming took 6 bases from V and 3 from J; bases not matched to a gene: 14. The CDR3 contains 16 residues. CDR3 in amino acids: CASSPHRGPHFYEQYF. The CDR3 region has the DNA TGTGCCAGCAGCCCCCACAGGGGACCTCACTTCTACGAGCAGTACTTC.

V is TRBV12-3 or TRBV12-4 and J is TRBJ2-4; no firm D call. The ends were cut back, 3 bases at V and 6 bases at J, with 6 bases in the middle. The CDR3 has 12 amino acids. Here the CDR3 reads CASSLDGNIQYF. As DNA, the CDR3 is TGTGCCAGCAGTTTGGACGGAAACATTCAGTACTTC.

A few counts support this clonotype. The chain is built from TRBV20-1 and TRBJ2-3; 9 nucleotides align to TRBD2. The germline gives CDR1 DFQATT, CDR2 SNEGSKA (reference sequence). V gave up 5 bases and J gave up 4 bases; unmatched junction bases: 10. The length of the CDR3 is 15 residues. The chain's CDR3 is CSAAQAGGRSDTQYF. For the CDR3, the DNA is TGCAGTGCTGCCCAGGCGGGGGGGCGGTCAGATACGCAGTATTTT.

The rearrangement uses TRBV20-1 and TRBJ1-2; D may be TRBD1 (5 bases). The CDR3 is made up of 15 amino acids. Germline-derived CDR1 and CDR2 are DFQATT and SNEGSKA (reference sequence). V gave up 0 bases and J gave up 4 bases, with 15 bases separating them. CDR3 residues: CSARDPTGTFYGYTF. CDR3 DNA: TGCAGTGCTAGAGATCCCACCGGGACTTTCTATGGCTACACCTTC.

The chain combines TRBV6-4 with TRBJ1-5, with D possibly matching TRBD1 (6 bases). V was trimmed by 5 bases and J by 3 bases, leaving 14 bases between them. The CDR3 totals 15 residues. CDR1 and CDR2 from the germline V gene are MRHNA and SNTAGT. CDR3 DNA: TGTGCCAGCAGTCCCAGGGGAGGTTACAATCAGCCCCAGCATTTT. It translates to CASSPRGGYNQPQHF.

The chain combines TRBV20-1 with TRBJ2-3; 10 bases fit TRBD2. The V gene end was trimmed by 3 bases and the J gene end by 5 bases; junction bases not matched to a gene: 5. Germline lookup yields CDR1 DFQATT and CDR2 SNEGSKA (reference sequence). The CDR3 has 14 amino acids. The CDR3 nucleotides are TGCAGTGCTAGTCGGACTAGCGGTATAGATACGCAGTATTTT. Encoded protein: CSASRTSGIDTQYF.